The present T cell receptor (beta chain) was sequenced within a study of neurological immune-mediated disorders. This CDR3 comprises 16 residues. Losses at the gene ends were 3 bases for V and 7 bases for J; bases not matched to a gene: 10. Germline assignment: CDR1 ENHRY and CDR2 SYGVKD. The sample's time point: longitudinal time-point 2. A total of 2 million PBMCs stored at -80 degrees C provided the unsorted libraries. MiXCR was run by TCRdb on the 5' RACE reads, yielding one entry per CDR3 protein. This table has about 49,000 distinct CDR3 sequences, around 12% appearing once. This TCR derives from a male donor with HTLV-1-associated myelopathy (HAM/TSP). Input material: PBMCs. J is TRBJ2-1 and V is TRBV10-3; 9 nucleotides agree with TRBD1. The CDR3 sequence is CAISDSLQGARNEQFF. The CDR3 DNA reads TGTGCCATCAGTGATAGTTTACAGGGGGCGCGTAATGAGCAGTTCTTC.